The 20 T cell receptor beta chains below were found in one sample sequenced in a study of cytomegalovirus exposure and HLA in healthy donors. A multiplex PCR was run with 60 Vbeta primers and 13 Jbeta primers. The repertoire was sequenced with immunoSEQ multiplex PCR; TCRdb's copy has only in-frame clones and lacks some. The table includes some 150,000 clones, approximately 80% detected once. The sample was PBMCs. The source is a man between 25 and 39 years old in good health and CMV-seropositive.

This sequence joins TRBV19 and TRBJ2-7; 7 nucleotides match TRBD1. The germline CDR1 and CDR2 sequences are LNHDA and SQIVND (reference sequence). V shed 4 bases, J shed 0 bases, and the junction held 3 bases outside the gene matches. This CDR3 spans 14 amino acids. The CDR3 nucleotides are TGTGCCAGTAGTAAGGGACAGAGCTCCTACGAGCAGTACTTC. Its protein product is CASSKGQSSYEQYF. The full variable domain, in which reference TRBV19 and TRBJ2-7 provide the parts outside the CDR3, is DGGITQSPKYLFRKEGQNVTLSCEQNLNHDAMYWYRQDPGQGLRLIYYSQIVNDFQKGDIAEGYSVSREKKESFPLTVTSAQKNPTAFYLCASSKGQSSYEQYFGPGTRLTVT.

The chain links TRBV27 to TRBJ2-7; 8 bases match TRBD1. The V gene's germline CDR1 is MNHEY and CDR2 SMNVEV (reference sequence). With 5 bases clipped from V and 3 bases from J, the junction kept 6 bases outside the gene matches. The CDR3 is made up of 14 amino acids. CDR3 sequence reads: CASSHRDRIYEQYF. In nucleotides, the CDR3 is TGTGCCAGCAGTCACAGGGACAGGATCTACGAGCAGTACTTC.

The CDR3 region is CAFGQGAYEQYF. The CDR3, as DNA: TGTGCCTTCGGACAGGGGGCCTACGAGCAGTACTTC. V usage is TRBV30 and J usage is TRBJ2-7, with 10 bases lining up with TRBD1. V was pared by 7 bases and J by 2 bases, with 2 bases of the junction left unmatched. CDR3 length equals 12 residues. Germline CDR1 GTSNPN, CDR2 SVGIG (reference sequence).

The rearrangement joins TRBV11-2 to TRBJ1-6, with D possibly TRBD1 on 5 matching bases. The V end lost 5 bases, the J end lost 0 bases, and 14 bases lay between the germline ends. The CDR3 runs to 17 residues. Germline CDR1 is SGHAT and CDR2 is FQNNGV. The CDR3 DNA reads TGTGCCAGCAGCCGCGGGGGGGTGAGCTCCTATAATTCACCCCTCCACTTT. Its translation: CASSRGGVSSYNSPLHF.

The chain has TRBV2 and TRBJ2-7, with 9 bases lining up with TRBD1. Germline values: CDR1 SNHLY, CDR2 FYNNEI. The CDR3 is made up of 14 amino acids. V lost 7 bases to trimming and J lost 3 bases; unmatched junction nucleotides: 7. CDR3 amino acids: CASTPDRGSYEQYF. CDR3 coding DNA: TGTGCCAGCACCCCTGACAGGGGGAGCTACGAGCAGTACTTC.

The chain employs TRBV4-1 and TRBJ1-5; weak D call: TRBD1 (6 bases). The CDR3 contains 14 residues. Germline CDR1 and CDR2: MGHRA and YSYEKL. The germline V and J ends were trimmed by 5 bases and 7 bases, with 15 bases remaining between them. In DNA, the CDR3 is TGCGCCAGCAGCAGCCCGGGGGGACAACAGCCCCAGCATTTT. Its protein is CASSSPGGQQPQHF.

V usage is TRBV5-6 and J usage is TRBJ2-3, with a tentative D call TRBD1 (6 bases). Trimming left V 4 bases short and J 5 bases short, with 20 bases between. CDR1 is SGHDT and CDR2 is YYEEEE in the germline V gene. The CDR3 has 16 residues. DNA for the CDR3: TGTGCCAGCAGCCCACAAGGGGGAGAGGGTGAAGATACGCAGTATTTT. Translated, it gives CASSPQGGEGEDTQYF.

This sequence joins TRBV5-1 and TRBJ1-1; TRBD1 might be the D (6 bases). Germline CDR1 SGHRS, CDR2 YFSETQ. V shed 4 bases and J shed 4 bases, with 11 bases lying between them. This CDR3 contains 13 residues. The CDR3 region has the DNA TGCGCCAGCAGCATACAGGGCGGCACTGAAGCTTTCTTT. Its protein is CASSIQGGTEAFF.

The V call is TRBV7-2, the J call TRBJ2-3; 11 bases match TRBD2. CDR1 SGHTA and CDR2 FQGNSA come from the germline V gene. This CDR3 comprises 16 residues. Unmatched junction bases numbered 2, after V lost 2 bases and J lost 1 base. For the CDR3, the DNA is TGTGCCAGCAGCTTAACTAGCGGGAGCCGCACAGATACGCAGTATTTT. Protein: CASSLTSGSRTDTQYF.

This chain links TRBV9 with TRBJ2-7; 7 nucleotides line up with TRBD2. V dropped 3 bases and J dropped 2; count of bases not matched to a gene: 2. There are 13 residues in the CDR3. Per germline, CDR1 SGDLS and CDR2 YYNGEE. The CDR3 DNA is TGTGCCAGCAGCGCTGGGGGGGCCTACGAGCAGTACTTC. Protein sequence: CASSAGGAYEQYF.

The V gene is TRBV6-4, the J gene TRBJ1-5; 8 bases agree with TRBD1. Germline trimming cut 5 bases from V and 0 bases from J; bases unmatched to any gene: 9. This CDR3 is built from 17 residues. Germline V gives CDR1 MRHNA, CDR2 SNTAGT. The CDR3 bases are TGTGCCAGCAGTCCCGGACAGGGCGATCATAGCAATCAGCCCCAGCATTTT. Translated, it gives CASSPGQGDHSNQPQHF.

The CDR3 coding sequence is TGTGCCAGCAGCCAGGGACAGGGGTATGGCTACACCTTC. Amino acid sequence: CASSQGQGYGYTF. The chain carries TRBV7-6 and TRBJ1-2; 10 bases fit TRBD1. The CDR3 contains 13 residues. J was trimmed by 5 bases and V by 5 bases; bases with no gene match: 2. CDR1 and CDR2 from the germline V gene are SGHVS and FNYEAQ. Complete variable domain (other parts from reference TRBV7-6 and TRBJ1-2): GAGVSQSPRYKVTKRGQDVALRCDPISGHVSLYWYRQALGQGPEFLTYFNYEAQQDKSGLPNDRFSAERPEGSISTLTIQRTEQRDSAMYRCASSQGQGYGYTFGSGTRLTVV.

This clone was counted once. This CDR3 reads CASSSISTGDYGYTF. The CDR3 DNA reads as TGTGCCAGCAGTTCTATCTCGACAGGGGACTATGGCTACACCTTC. V gene TRBV6-5 combines with J gene TRBJ1-2; 8 bases match TRBD1. This CDR3 spans 15 amino acids. After removal of 4 bases from V and 3 bases from J, the junction contained 7 bases not matched to a gene. Germline CDR1 reads MNHEY; CDR2 reads SVGAGI.

The chain links TRBV11-2 to TRBJ2-1; 13 bases agree with TRBD2. After removal of 5 bases from V and 6 bases from J, the junction contained 10 bases not matched to a gene. CDR3 length: 17 amino acids. Germline CDR1 reads SGHAT; CDR2 reads FQNNGV. CDR3 nucleotide sequence: TGTGCCAGCAGCGCAGAACTAGCGGGGGGGCAGGGCAATGAGCAGTTCTTC. Its protein is CASSAELAGGQGNEQFF.

This clone has more than one count but fewer than ten. V gene TRBV4-1 combines with J gene TRBJ1-1, with unresolved D. V gave up 4 bases and J gave up 1 base, with 10 bases separating them. The CDR3 contains 14 residues. The germline gives CDR1 MGHRA, CDR2 YSYEKL. The CDR3 DNA follows: TGCGCCAGCAGCCTCCTTGAGGGGAACACTGAAGCTTTCTTT. Its translation is CASSLLEGNTEAFF.

This clone was seen a few times. The chain recombines TRBV4-1 with TRBJ1-2, with D maybe TRBD1 (6 bases). Deletions cut 0 bases from V and 8 bases from J, with 13 bases between. Germline assignment: CDR1 MGHRA and CDR2 YSYEKL. The CDR3 runs to 14 residues. CDR3 bases: TGCGCCAGCAGCCAAGAACAGGGCCGGCAAGGCTACACCTTC. Translating gives CASSQEQGRQGYTF.

This chain uses TRBV28 with TRBJ2-1, with D perhaps TRBD1 (5 bases). The CDR3 spans 18 residues. Trimming took 3 bases from V and 1 from J, leaving 19 bases between them. Germline CDR1 is MDHEN and CDR2 is SYDVKM. Here the CDR3 DNA reads TGTGCCAGCAGTTTGGCCGAGTGGCGGACACCTTCCTACAATGAGCAGTTCTTC. Translated, it gives CASSLAEWRTPSYNEQFF.

The chain has TRBV18 and TRBJ2-2; TRBD2 aligns across 10 bases. This CDR3 comprises 17 residues. Germline V gene sequence: CDR1 KGHSH, CDR2 LQKENI. The trim removed 6 bases at V and 5 bases at J, leaving 12 bases unmatched. This CDR3 reads CASSRQGLAGETGELFF. CDR3 in DNA: TGTGCCAGCTCTCGACAAGGGCTAGCGGGAGAAACCGGGGAGCTGTTTTTT.

The chain uses TRBV27 and TRBJ1-4, with TRBD1 as a possible D gene (6 bases). V lost 7 bases, J lost 8 bases, and 20 bases lay in between. This CDR3 has 15 residues. Germline CDR1 is MNHEY and CDR2 is SMNVEV (reference sequence). CDR3: CASKGGGALREKLFF. CDR3 nucleotides: TGTGCCAGCAAAGGAGGGGGGGCGCTTAGGGAAAAACTGTTTTTT.

The chain has TRBV5-1 and TRBJ2-7, with 8 bases identical to TRBD1. The V and J ends lost 0 bases and 3 bases, in that order; junction bases with no gene match: 5. CDR1 SGHRS and CDR2 YFSETQ come from the germline V gene. This CDR3 region has 15 residues. The DNA of the CDR3 is TGCGCCAGCAGCTTGGGCTTCGGGACAGGCTACGAGCAGTACTTC. Its protein product is CASSLGFGTGYEQYF.